Sequencing of this TCR beta chain was carried out in a study of T-cell reconstitution after alpha-beta-depleted transplantation in children. Unique molecular identifiers were incorporated when the TCRbeta library was constructed. TCRdb re-called the PCR reads with MiXCR, one entry per CDR3 protein. The data show more than 300,000 distinct CDR3 sequences, 15% to 20% seen once. This clonotype has at least ten counts. What it binds is not known. The germline V gene encodes CDR1 MDHEN and CDR2 SYDVKM. The CDR3 contains 15 residues. V dropped 4 bases and J dropped 0 bases, with 9 bases sitting between them. General study results and limits: Several hundred rapidly expanded clones from non-depleted graft cells reportedly supplied alpha-beta T cells about two months post-transplant. Once a year had passed after transplant, T-cell counts and diversity came mostly from newly produced T cells. Some patients showed high day-60 TCRbeta diversity, which derived from surviving recipient T cells and thymic progenitors.

This chain uses TRBV28 with TRBJ2-2; D is unclear. The origin of this receptor is a male patient between 2 and 9 years old who had a stem cell transplant for acute lymphoblastic leukemia, so the T cells may come from the graft donor. Specimen: PBMCs, mostly from graft donor cells, collected 360 days after TCRalphabeta/CD19-depleted stem cell transplant. As DNA, the CDR3 is TGTGCCAGCAGTTCGGGCGGTTCGAACACCGGGGAGCTGTTTTTT. Translation gives CASSSGGSNTGELFF.